This T cell receptor beta chain was found in a study of blood T cell repertoires in COVID-19. Study context: Sites across the United States, Italy and Spain contributed samples from acute and convalescent COVID-19. In each case, the material was cDNA or gDNA derived from T cells, B-cell-depleted T cells, or PBMCs.

There are a few counts of this clone. Per the authors' pipeline: It was from reference gene primer amplification that nucleated cell counts were estimated. Generated by immunoSEQ multiplex PCR, the TCRdb table keeps only in-frame clones and is missing some. Clonal size and the V and J genes are those of that table, whereas D and trimming came from the DNA. The table lists 45,000 to 65,000 clones, roughly nine tenths of them singletons, with roughly a tenth in the top ten. Sequencing was performed on peripheral blood. This clonotype originated in a human donor with acute or convalescent COVID-19. The donor label of this sample is uncertain.

This CDR3 reads CASRKGQGITEAFF. DNA of the CDR3: TGTGCCAGCAGGAAGGGACAGGGTATCACTGAAGCTTTCTTT. The chain recombines TRBV5-5 with TRBJ1-1; 9 nucleotides align to TRBD1. Germline V gene lookup returns CDR1 SGHKS and CDR2 YYEKEE (reference sequence). This CDR3 has 14 amino acids. Trimming took 5 bases from V and 4 from J; bases not matched to a gene: 6.